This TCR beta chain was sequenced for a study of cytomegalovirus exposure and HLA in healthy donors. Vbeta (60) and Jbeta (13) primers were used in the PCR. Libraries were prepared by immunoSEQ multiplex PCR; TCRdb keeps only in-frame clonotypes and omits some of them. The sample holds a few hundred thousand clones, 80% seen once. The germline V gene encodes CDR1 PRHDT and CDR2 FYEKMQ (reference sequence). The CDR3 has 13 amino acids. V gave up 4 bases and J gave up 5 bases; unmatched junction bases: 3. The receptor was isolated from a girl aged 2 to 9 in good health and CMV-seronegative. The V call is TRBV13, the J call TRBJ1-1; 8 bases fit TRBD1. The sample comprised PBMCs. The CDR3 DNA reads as TGTGCCAGCAGCTCGACAGGGGATACTGAAGCTTTCTTT. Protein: CASSSTGDTEAFF.